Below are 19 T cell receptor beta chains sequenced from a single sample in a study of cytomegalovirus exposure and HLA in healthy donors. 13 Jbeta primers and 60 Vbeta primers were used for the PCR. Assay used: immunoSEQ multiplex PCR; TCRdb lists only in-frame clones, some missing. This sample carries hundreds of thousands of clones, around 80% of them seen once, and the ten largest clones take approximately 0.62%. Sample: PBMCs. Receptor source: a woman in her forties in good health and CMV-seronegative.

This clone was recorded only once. CDR3 region: CASSIDRGREAFF. CDR3 nucleotides: TGTGCCAGTAGTATCGATAGGGGCCGTGAAGCTTTCTTT. The V gene is TRBV19, the J gene TRBJ1-1; TRBD1 is a possible D gene (5 bases). V dropped 3 bases and J dropped 7 bases, with 12 bases sitting between them. Germline V gene lookup returns CDR1 LNHDA and CDR2 SQIVND (reference sequence). The CDR3 spans 13 residues.

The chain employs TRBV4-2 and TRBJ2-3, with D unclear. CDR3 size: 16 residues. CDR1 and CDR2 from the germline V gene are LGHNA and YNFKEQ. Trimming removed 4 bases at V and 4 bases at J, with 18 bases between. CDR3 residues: CASSLSRPPEADTQYF. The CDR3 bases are TGTGCCAGCAGCCTAAGCAGACCCCCCGAGGCAGATACGCAGTATTTT.

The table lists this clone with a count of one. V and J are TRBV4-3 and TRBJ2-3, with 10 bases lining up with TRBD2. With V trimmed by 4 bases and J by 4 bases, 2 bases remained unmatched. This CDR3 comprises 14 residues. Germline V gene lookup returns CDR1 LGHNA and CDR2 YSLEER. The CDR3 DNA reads TGCGCCAGCAGCCTGAGCGGGGGGGCAGATACGCAGTATTTT. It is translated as CASSLSGGADTQYF.

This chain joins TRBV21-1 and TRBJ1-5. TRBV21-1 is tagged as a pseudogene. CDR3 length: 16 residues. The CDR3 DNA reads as TGTGCCAGCAGCAAAAGGTGCGGCCTGCGGGGTCAGCCCCAGCATTTT. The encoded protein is CASSKRCGLRGQPQHF.

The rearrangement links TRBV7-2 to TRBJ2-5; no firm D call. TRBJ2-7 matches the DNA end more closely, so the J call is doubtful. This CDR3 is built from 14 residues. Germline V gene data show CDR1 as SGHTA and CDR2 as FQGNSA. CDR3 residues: CASSLYSPRFEQYF. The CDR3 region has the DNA TGTGCCAGCAGCTTATACAGCCCTCGCTTCGAGCAGTACTTC.

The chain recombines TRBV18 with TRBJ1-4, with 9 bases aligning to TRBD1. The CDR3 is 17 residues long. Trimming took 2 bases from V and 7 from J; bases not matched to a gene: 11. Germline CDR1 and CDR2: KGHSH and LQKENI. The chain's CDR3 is CASSPTGPQGAGEKLFF. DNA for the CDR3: TGTGCCAGCTCACCAACCGGTCCACAGGGGGCAGGTGAAAAACTGTTTTTT. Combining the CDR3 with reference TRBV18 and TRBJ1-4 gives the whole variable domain NAGVMQNPRHLVRRRGQEARLRCSPMKGHSHVYWYRQLPEEGLKFMVYLQKENIIDESGMPKERFSAEFPKEGPSILRIQQVVRGDSAAYFCASSPTGPQGAGEKLFFGSGTQLSVL.

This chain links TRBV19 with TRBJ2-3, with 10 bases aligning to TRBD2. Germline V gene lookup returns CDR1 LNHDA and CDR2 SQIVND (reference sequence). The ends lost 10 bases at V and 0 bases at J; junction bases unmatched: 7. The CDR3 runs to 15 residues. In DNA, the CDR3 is TGTGCCACGAGACCACTAGCGGGGAGCACAGATACGCAGTATTTT. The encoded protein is CATRPLAGSTDTQYF. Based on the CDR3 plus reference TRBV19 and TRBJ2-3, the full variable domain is DGGITQSPKYLFRKEGQNVTLSCEQNLNHDAMYWYRQDPGQGLRLIYYSQIVNDFQKGDIAEGYSVSREKKESFPLTVTSAQKNPTAFYLCATRPLAGSTDTQYFGPGTRLTVL.

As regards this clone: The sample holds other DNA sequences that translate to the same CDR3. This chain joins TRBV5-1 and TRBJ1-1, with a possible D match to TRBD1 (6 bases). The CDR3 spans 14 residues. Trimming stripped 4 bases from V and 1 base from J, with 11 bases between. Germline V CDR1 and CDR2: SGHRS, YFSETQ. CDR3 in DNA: TGCGCCAGCAGCCTACAGGGTGGGAACACTGAAGCTTTCTTT. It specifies CASSLQGGNTEAFF.

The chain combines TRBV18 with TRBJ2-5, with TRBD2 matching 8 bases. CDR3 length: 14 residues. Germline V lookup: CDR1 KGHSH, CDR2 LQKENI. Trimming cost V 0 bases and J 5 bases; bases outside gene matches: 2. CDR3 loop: CASSPPPGGETQYF. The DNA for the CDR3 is TGTGCCAGCTCACCACCCCCGGGGGGGGAGACCCAGTACTTC.

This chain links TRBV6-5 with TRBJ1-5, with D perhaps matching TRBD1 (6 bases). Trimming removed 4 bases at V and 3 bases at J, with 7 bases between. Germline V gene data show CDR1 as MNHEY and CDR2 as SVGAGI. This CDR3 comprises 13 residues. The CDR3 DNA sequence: TGTGCCAGCAGTTGGACAGCCAATCAGCCCCAGCATTTT. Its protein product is CASSWTANQPQHF.

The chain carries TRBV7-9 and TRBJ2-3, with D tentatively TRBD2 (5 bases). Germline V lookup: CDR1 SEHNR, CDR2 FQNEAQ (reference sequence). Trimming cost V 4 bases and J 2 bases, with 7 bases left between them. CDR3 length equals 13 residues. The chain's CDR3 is CASSWEHTDTQYF. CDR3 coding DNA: TGTGCCAGCAGCTGGGAGCACACAGATACGCAGTATTTT.

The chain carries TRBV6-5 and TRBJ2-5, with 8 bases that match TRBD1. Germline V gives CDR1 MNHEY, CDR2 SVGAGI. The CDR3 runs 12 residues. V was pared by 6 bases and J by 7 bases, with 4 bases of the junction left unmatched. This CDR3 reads CASSSGQGTQYF. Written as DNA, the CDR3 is TGTGCCAGCAGCTCCGGACAGGGGACCCAGTACTTC.

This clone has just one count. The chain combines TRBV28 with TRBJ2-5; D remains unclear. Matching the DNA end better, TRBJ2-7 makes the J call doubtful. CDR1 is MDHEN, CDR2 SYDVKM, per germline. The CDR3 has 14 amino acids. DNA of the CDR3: TGTGCCAGCAGTTTTCCCGGTAGCTCCTACGAGCAGTACTTC. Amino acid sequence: CASSFPGSSYEQYF.

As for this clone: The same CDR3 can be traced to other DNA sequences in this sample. CDR3 nucleotides: TGCGCCAGCAGCCCCCCAGGGGGCAATCAGCCCCAGCATTTT. It specifies CASSPPGGNQPQHF. The rearrangement links TRBV4-1 to TRBJ1-5; TRBD1 might be the D (6 bases). Per germline, CDR1 MGHRA and CDR2 YSYEKL. V was pared by 4 bases and J by 2 bases, with 9 bases between. The CDR3 is made up of 14 amino acids.

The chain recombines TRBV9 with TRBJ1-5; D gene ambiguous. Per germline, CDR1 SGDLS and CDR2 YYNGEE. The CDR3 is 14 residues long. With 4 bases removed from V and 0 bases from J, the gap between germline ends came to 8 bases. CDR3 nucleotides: TGTGCCAGCAGCCCTCCAGGTAGCAATCAGCCCCAGCATTTT. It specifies CASSPPGSNQPQHF.

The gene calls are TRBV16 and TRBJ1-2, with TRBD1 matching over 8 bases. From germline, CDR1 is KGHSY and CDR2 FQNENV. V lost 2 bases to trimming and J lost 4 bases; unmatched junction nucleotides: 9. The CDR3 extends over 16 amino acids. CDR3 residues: CASSQTFSGQGYGYTF. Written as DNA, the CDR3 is TGTGCCAGCAGCCAAACCTTTTCAGGACAGGGCTATGGCTACACCTTC.

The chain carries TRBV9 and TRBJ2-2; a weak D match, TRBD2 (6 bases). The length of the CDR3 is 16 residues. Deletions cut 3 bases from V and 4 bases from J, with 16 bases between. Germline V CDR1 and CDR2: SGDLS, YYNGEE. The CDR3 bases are TGTGCCAGCAGCGCCAGGGCCGGAGGGAGCACCGGGGAGCTGTTTTTT. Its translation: CASSARAGGSTGELFF.

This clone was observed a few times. The CDR3 reads CASSMRARGPIQPQHF. In nucleotides, the CDR3 is TGTGCCAGTAGTATGAGGGCAAGGGGGCCTATTCAGCCCCAGCATTTT. V is TRBV19 and J is TRBJ1-5; 7 bases map to TRBD1. Germline-derived CDR1 and CDR2 are LNHDA and SQIVND (reference sequence). V was pared by 3 bases and J by 6 bases, with 11 bases of the junction left unmatched. CDR3 size: 16 residues.

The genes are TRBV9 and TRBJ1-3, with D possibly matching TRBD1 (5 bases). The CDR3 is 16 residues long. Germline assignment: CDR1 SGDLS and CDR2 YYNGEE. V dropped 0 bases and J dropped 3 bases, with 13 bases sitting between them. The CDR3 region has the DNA TGTGCCAGCAGCGTAGCCGACAGTACCTATGGAAACACCATATATTTT. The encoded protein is CASSVADSTYGNTIYF.